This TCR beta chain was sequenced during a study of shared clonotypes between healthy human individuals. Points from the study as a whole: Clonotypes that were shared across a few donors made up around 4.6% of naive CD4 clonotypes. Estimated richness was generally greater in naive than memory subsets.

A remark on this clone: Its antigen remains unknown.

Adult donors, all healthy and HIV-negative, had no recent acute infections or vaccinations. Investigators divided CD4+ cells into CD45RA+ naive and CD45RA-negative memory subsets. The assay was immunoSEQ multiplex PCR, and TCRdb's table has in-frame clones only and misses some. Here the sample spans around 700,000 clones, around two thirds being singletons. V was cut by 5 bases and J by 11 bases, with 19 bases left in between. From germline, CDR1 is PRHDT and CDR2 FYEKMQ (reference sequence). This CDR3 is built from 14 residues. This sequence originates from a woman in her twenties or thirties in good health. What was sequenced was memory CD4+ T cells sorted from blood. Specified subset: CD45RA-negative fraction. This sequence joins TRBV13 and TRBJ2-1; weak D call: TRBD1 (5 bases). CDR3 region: CASSPRGREIKQFF. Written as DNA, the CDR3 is TGTGCCAGCAGCCCCCGTGGCAGGGAAATTAAGCAGTTCTTC.